These 17 T cell receptor beta chains were sequenced from one sample in a study of T cell changes during pregnancy in multiple sclerosis. Clones were sequenced by immunoSEQ multiplex PCR, and TCRdb holds only the in-frame ones, with some missing. Of roughly 40,000 clones listed, about 95% are singletons. The starting material was peripheral blood, obtained in the third trimester of pregnancy. These receptors were collected from a female donor with multiple sclerosis, enrolled in a pregnancy study.

The CDR3 nucleotides read TGTGCCAGCTCACCGGGGCTTTACGAGCAGTACTTC. This encodes CASSPGLYEQYF. The rearrangement links TRBV18 to TRBJ2-7; D perhaps matches TRBD1 (5 bases). This CDR3 has 12 residues. The germline gives CDR1 KGHSH, CDR2 LQKENI. V dropped 3 bases and J dropped 4 bases, with 7 bases sitting between them. Drawing the rest from reference TRBV18 and TRBJ2-7, the complete variable domain is NAGVMQNPRHLVRRRGQEARLRCSPMKGHSHVYWYRQLPEEGLKFMVYLQKENIIDESGMPKERFSAEFPKEGPSILRIQQVVRGDSAAYFCASSPGLYEQYFGPGTRLTVT.

This CDR3 reads CASSISSYYGYTF. The CDR3 coding sequence is TGTGCCAGTAGTATTAGCAGTTACTATGGCTACACCTTC. The chain is built from TRBV19 and TRBJ1-2; D is uncertain. The germline V gene encodes CDR1 LNHDA and CDR2 SQIVND (reference sequence). V was shortened by 3 bases and J by 3 bases, with 8 bases between the two germline ends. This CDR3 region has 13 residues.

The rearrangement uses TRBV5-1 and TRBJ1-5; D unclear. Trimming removed 4 bases from V and 0 bases from J, with 8 bases in between. This CDR3 has 14 residues. From germline, CDR1 is SGHRS and CDR2 YFSETQ. This CDR3 reads CASSAGYSNQPQHF. The CDR3 region has the DNA TGCGCCAGCAGCGCAGGCTATAGCAATCAGCCCCAGCATTTT.

J is TRBJ2-3 and V is TRBV4-3; D not certain. The CDR3 loop spans 14 amino acids. Between the trimmed V and J ends, which lost 0 bases and 3 bases, there was a span of 7 bases. CDR1 and CDR2 (germline): LGHNA, YSLEER. The CDR3 region is CASSQDRETDTQYF. CDR3 bases: TGCGCCAGCAGCCAAGATCGCGAAACAGATACGCAGTATTTT.

The J gene is TRBJ1-5, the V gene TRBV12-5, with a tentative D call TRBD1 (6 bases). Trimming removed 8 bases at V and 2 bases at J, with 13 bases between. The CDR3 has 14 residues. Germline V gene lookup returns CDR1 LGHNT and CDR2 FRNRAP. In DNA, the CDR3 is TGTGCTAGTTCACAGGGTTTTGGCAATCAGCCCCAGCATTTT. It specifies CASSQGFGNQPQHF.

The genes are TRBV15 and TRBJ2-7; TRBD2 matches at 8 bases. Germline V gives CDR1 LNHNV, CDR2 YYDKDF (reference sequence). The CDR3 has 14 residues. V shed 8 bases and J 0 bases; nucleotides not matched to a gene: 6. CDR3: CATAPGGPSYEQYF. The CDR3 DNA is TGTGCCACCGCCCCGGGGGGGCCCTCCTACGAGCAGTACTTC.

CDR3 DNA sequence: TGCGCCAGCAGCCAAGACACACTCGGGACAGGGGCATACGAGCAGTACTTC. Its protein is CASSQDTLGTGAYEQYF. The chain links TRBV4-1 to TRBJ2-7; 10 nucleotides line up with TRBD1. Germline-derived CDR1 and CDR2 are MGHRA and YSYEKL. CDR3 length: 17 amino acids. V was pared by 0 bases and J by 4 bases, with 9 bases of the junction left unmatched.

This chain links TRBV7-2 with TRBJ2-1, with TRBD2 identical over 9 bases. CDR3 length equals 16 residues. Germline CDR1 is SGHTA and CDR2 is FQGNSA. Germline trimming cut 0 bases from V and 3 bases from J; bases unmatched to any gene: 3. The CDR3 DNA sequence: TGTGCCAGCAGCTTAGCCCTAGCGGGGTTCTACAATGAGCAGTTCTTC. Translation: CASSLALAGFYNEQFF.

The chain uses TRBV2 and TRBJ2-7, with TRBD2 matching over 7 bases. J lost 2 bases, V lost 6 bases, and 4 bases had no gene match. Germline values: CDR1 SNHLY, CDR2 FYNNEI. This CDR3 has 13 amino acids. In nucleotides, the CDR3 is TGTGCCAGCAGAGGACTAGTTGCCTACGAGCAGTACTTC. Encoded protein: CASRGLVAYEQYF. Together with reference TRBV2 and TRBJ2-7, the CDR3 gives the full variable domain: EPEVTQTPSHQVTQMGQEVILRCVPISNHLYFYWYRQILGQKVEFLVSFYNNEISEKSEIFDDQFSVERPDGSNFTLKIRSTKLEDSAMYFCASRGLVAYEQYFGPGTRLTVT.

The genes are TRBV6-1 and TRBJ1-1, with D unresolved. The CDR3 loop spans 12 amino acids. Germline V gene lookup returns CDR1 MNHNS and CDR2 SASEGT. Trimming pared 6 bases from V and 4 bases from J, leaving 9 bases between. The CDR3 coding sequence is TGTGCCAGCAGGGACTCGGGCACTGAAGCTTTCTTT. Its protein is CASRDSGTEAFF.

The chain employs TRBV9 and TRBJ2-3; no firm D call. CDR1 and CDR2 (germline): SGDLS, YYNGEE. The CDR3 is 15 residues long. V was clipped by 6 bases and J by 1 base, with 15 bases between them. The CDR3 is CASTPTAAGTDTQYF. DNA of the CDR3: TGTGCCAGCACGCCAACCGCGGCGGGCACAGATACGCAGTATTTT.

The chain joins TRBV10-3 to TRBJ2-7, with 12 bases lining up with TRBD1. The germline V gene has CDR1 ENHRY and CDR2 SYGVKD. J lost 4 bases, V lost 6 bases, and 10 bases had no gene match. CDR3 length equals 16 residues. The CDR3 spells CAISHSRDRGRYEQYF. In nucleotides, the CDR3 is TGTGCCATCAGCCACTCCCGGGACAGGGGGCGTTACGAGCAGTACTTC.

The chain has TRBV18 and TRBJ1-1, with 8 bases matching TRBD1. Germline V lookup: CDR1 KGHSH, CDR2 LQKENI. CDR3 length: 15 residues. V trimming: 1 base; J trimming: 6 bases; junction bases outside the gene matches: 7. In DNA, the CDR3 is TGTGCCAGCTCACCACAGTCACAGGGGGTTCCTGAAGCTTTCTTT. This gives the protein CASSPQSQGVPEAFF.

The chain recombines TRBV30 with TRBJ2-7; a possible D gene is TRBD1 (6 bases). V lost 8 bases, J lost 3 bases, and 14 bases lay in between. Germline CDR1 reads GTSNPN; CDR2 reads SVGIG (reference sequence). The CDR3 totals 12 residues. The DNA of the CDR3 is TGTGCCGGAGGACAGATTAACTACGAGCAGTACTTC. This codes for CAGGQINYEQYF.

The chain is built from TRBV6-5 and TRBJ1-5; D gene unclear. V lost 8 bases, J lost 5 bases, and 10 bases lay in between. Germline loops: CDR1 MNHEY, CDR2 SVGAGI. This CDR3 has 12 residues. The CDR3 nucleotides read TGTGCCAGCGGCCTCCTTTATCAGCCCCAGCATTTT. Protein: CASGLLYQPQHF.

This chain's CDR3 is CASSALSLAGTGELFF. As DNA, the CDR3 is TGTGCCAGCAGCGCCTTGTCCCTAGCGGGAACCGGGGAGCTGTTTTTT. The V call is TRBV11-2, the J call TRBJ2-2; the match to TRBD2 covers 9 bases. This CDR3 is 16 amino acids long. V shed 5 bases and J 5 bases; nucleotides not matched to a gene: 9. The germline V gene has CDR1 SGHAT and CDR2 FQNNGV.

The chain links TRBV9 to TRBJ2-1; 10 nucleotides match TRBD1. With V trimmed by 2 bases and J by 3 bases, 5 bases remained unmatched. Germline assignment: CDR1 SGDLS and CDR2 YYNGEE. The CDR3 loop spans 16 amino acids. The CDR3 coding sequence is TGTGCCAGCAGCGTCCGGGACAGGGGAAACTACAATGAGCAGTTCTTC. This encodes CASSVRDRGNYNEQFF.